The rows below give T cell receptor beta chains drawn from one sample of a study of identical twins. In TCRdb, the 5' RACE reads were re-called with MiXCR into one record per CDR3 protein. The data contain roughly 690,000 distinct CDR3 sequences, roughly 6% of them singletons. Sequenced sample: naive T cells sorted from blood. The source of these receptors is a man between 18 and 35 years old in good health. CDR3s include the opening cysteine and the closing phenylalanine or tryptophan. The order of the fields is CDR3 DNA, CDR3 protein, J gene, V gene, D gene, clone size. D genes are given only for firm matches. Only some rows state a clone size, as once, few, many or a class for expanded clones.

CDR3nt: TGTGCCAGCAGCCAGAAATCGCGCGGCTTCCGAAACACTGAAGCTTTCTTT; CDR3aa: CASSQKSRGFRNTEAFF; j_gene: TRBJ1-1; v_gene: TRBV3-1; d_gene: NA; abundance: NA
CDR3nt: TGCGCCAGCAGCGGAGAACTTATAACCGGGACAGGGGTGGCCGGGGAGCTGTTTTTT; CDR3aa: CASSGELITGTGVAGELFF; j_gene: TRBJ2-2; v_gene: TRBV5-1; d_gene: TRBD1; abundance: many
CDR3nt: TGTGCCAGCAGTTTAAGGCCAGGCCGCAATGAGCAGTTCTTC; CDR3aa: CASSLRPGRNEQFF; j_gene: TRBJ2-1; v_gene: TRBV12-3/TRBV12-4; d_gene: NA; abundance: many
CDR3nt: TGTGCCAGCAGACCCGGGACAGTCATCGGGGAGCTGTTTTTT; CDR3aa: CASRPGTVIGELFF; j_gene: TRBJ2-2; v_gene: TRBV6-1; d_gene: TRBD1; abundance: few
CDR3nt: TGCGCCAGCAGCAAGACAGGGGGCGAGCAGTACTTC; CDR3aa: CASSKTGGEQYF; j_gene: TRBJ2-7; v_gene: TRBV5-1; d_gene: TRBD1; abundance: many
CDR3nt: TGCAGCGTTGAACCTCAGATATTTGAACAGTTCTTC; CDR3aa: CSVEPQIFEQFF; j_gene: TRBJ2-1; v_gene: TRBV29-1; d_gene: NA; abundance: many
CDR3nt: TGTGCCAGCAGTGAAGTTGGACAGACCCTCGGCAATGAGCAGTTCTTC; CDR3aa: CASSEVGQTLGNEQFF; j_gene: TRBJ2-1; v_gene: TRBV2; d_gene: NA; abundance: NA
CDR3nt: TGTGCCAGCAACCAGTTTAATGAGCAGTTCTTC; CDR3aa: CASNQFNEQFF; j_gene: TRBJ2-1; v_gene: TRBV6-6; d_gene: NA; abundance: many
CDR3nt: TGCAGCGTTGAATATCAGGAAACCTACGAGCAGTACTTC; CDR3aa: CSVEYQETYEQYF; j_gene: TRBJ2-7; v_gene: TRBV29-1; d_gene: NA; abundance: many
CDR3nt: TGCAGCGCCCTGGGGGCGGCGGAAGAGCAGTTCTTC; CDR3aa: CSALGAAEEQFF; j_gene: TRBJ2-1; v_gene: TRBV29-1; d_gene: NA; abundance: many
CDR3nt: TGCAGTGCTAGACCAGACCCGACAGTACAAATCTACAATGAGCAGTTCTTC; CDR3aa: CSARPDPTVQIYNEQFF; j_gene: TRBJ2-1; v_gene: TRBV20-1; d_gene: NA; abundance: many
CDR3nt: TGCGCCAGCAGCTTCCAGGACAATGAGCAGTTCTTC; CDR3aa: CASSFQDNEQFF; j_gene: TRBJ2-1; v_gene: TRBV5-1; d_gene: NA; abundance: many
CDR3nt: TGTGCCATCAGAGGACTAGCGGCCCCAGAGACCCAGTACTTC; CDR3aa: CAIRGLAAPETQYF; j_gene: TRBJ2-5; v_gene: TRBV10-3; d_gene: TRBD2; abundance: NA
CDR3nt: TGCAGCGCAGACAGTTATAACTATGGCTACACCTTC; CDR3aa: CSADSYNYGYTF; j_gene: TRBJ1-2; v_gene: TRBV29-1; d_gene: NA; abundance: many
CDR3nt: TGTGCCAGCAGATGGGGACTAGCGGGAGACACCCAGTACTTC; CDR3aa: CASRWGLAGDTQYF; j_gene: TRBJ2-5; v_gene: TRBV5-5; d_gene: TRBD2; abundance: NA
CDR3nt: TGTGCCAGCAGCGAACTAGCGGGAGTGGACGAGCAGTACTTC; CDR3aa: CASSELAGVDEQYF; j_gene: TRBJ2-7; v_gene: TRBV7-9; d_gene: TRBD2; abundance: few
CDR3nt: TGCAGTGCATTCGGCGGGACTAGCACAGATACGCAGTATTTT; CDR3aa: CSAFGGTSTDTQYF; j_gene: TRBJ2-3; v_gene: TRBV20-1; d_gene: NA; abundance: many
CDR3nt: TGCGCCAGCAGCCGGAATTCGGGCACTCCGTATGGCTACACCTTC; CDR3aa: CASSRNSGTPYGYTF; j_gene: TRBJ1-2; v_gene: TRBV4-3; d_gene: NA; abundance: few
CDR3nt: TGTGCCAGCAGTGAATTAGAGGTTGCGGAGACCCAGTACTTC; CDR3aa: CASSELEVAETQYF; j_gene: TRBJ2-5; v_gene: TRBV25-1; d_gene: NA; abundance: NA
CDR3nt: TGTGCCTGGAGTGTAGCGGGGGACGGCACAGATACGCAGTATTTT; CDR3aa: CAWSVAGDGTDTQYF; j_gene: TRBJ2-3; v_gene: TRBV30; d_gene: TRBD2; abundance: medium-sized
CDR3nt: TGCGCCAGCAGCGTGGGACTTAGCACAGATACGCAGTATTTT; CDR3aa: CASSVGLSTDTQYF; j_gene: TRBJ2-3; v_gene: TRBV5-1; d_gene: NA; abundance: few
CDR3nt: TGTGCCAGCAGTGGCGAACCGGGAGCTAATTCACCCCTCCACTTT; CDR3aa: CASSGEPGANSPLHF; j_gene: TRBJ1-6; v_gene: TRBV6-1; d_gene: NA; abundance: many
CDR3nt: TGTGCCAGCAGGGGACACCTGGACAGGGGAAGTCAGCCCCAGCATTTT; CDR3aa: CASRGHLDRGSQPQHF; j_gene: TRBJ1-5; v_gene: TRBV12-3/TRBV12-4; d_gene: TRBD1; abundance: NA
CDR3nt: TGTGCCAGTACCAGACAGGGGGCGCGGGTTAATGAGCAGTTCTTC; CDR3aa: CASTRQGARVNEQFF; j_gene: TRBJ2-1; v_gene: TRBV19; d_gene: TRBD1; abundance: NA
CDR3nt: TGTGCCAGCAGCCCAGCCCCGGGGACTAGCGGGAGTATAGCGAACACCGGGGAGCTGTTTTTT; CDR3aa: CASSPAPGTSGSIANTGELFF; j_gene: TRBJ2-2; v_gene: TRBV11-1; d_gene: TRBD2; abundance: NA
CDR3nt: TGCAGCATCCACGTGGGATGGGGGAGAGCTGAAGCTTTCTTT; CDR3aa: CSIHVGWGRAEAFF; j_gene: TRBJ1-1; v_gene: TRBV29-1; d_gene: NA; abundance: many
CDR3nt: TGCAGTGCCTCACTGACAGGGGGGAATACGCAGTATTTT; CDR3aa: CSASLTGGNTQYF; j_gene: TRBJ2-3; v_gene: TRBV20-1; d_gene: TRBD1; abundance: many
CDR3nt: TGTGCCAGCAGCTTAGGCTACTGGGGCGGGGAGCTGTTTTTT; CDR3aa: CASSLGYWGGELFF; j_gene: TRBJ2-2; v_gene: TRBV11-2; d_gene: NA; abundance: many
CDR3nt: TGCAGTGCTAGAATAAGGGCCAGGGATGGGCAGTACTTC; CDR3aa: CSARIRARDGQYF; j_gene: TRBJ2-7; v_gene: TRBV20-1; d_gene: NA; abundance: many
CDR3nt: TGTGCCAGCAGAATAGCGAGGACAGGAGAGCAGTACTTC; CDR3aa: CASRIARTGEQYF; j_gene: TRBJ2-7; v_gene: TRBV2; d_gene: TRBD1; abundance: NA
CDR3nt: TGTGCCAGCAGCCCCCTAGCGGGAGCGAGTACAGATACGCAGTATTTT; CDR3aa: CASSPLAGASTDTQYF; j_gene: TRBJ2-3; v_gene: TRBV7-9; d_gene: TRBD2; abundance: NA
CDR3nt: TGTGCCAGCAGCCAAGATTTGGGAACAGGGGGTCAAGAGACCCAGTACTTC; CDR3aa: CASSQDLGTGGQETQYF; j_gene: TRBJ2-5; v_gene: TRBV4-2; d_gene: TRBD1; abundance: NA
CDR3nt: TGTGCCAGCAGTGAATGGATTGAAGCTTTCTTT; CDR3aa: CASSEWIEAFF; j_gene: TRBJ1-1; v_gene: TRBV2; d_gene: NA; abundance: NA
CDR3nt: TGTGCCAGCAGTAATAGCGGGAACAATGAGCAGTTCTTC; CDR3aa: CASSNSGNNEQFF; j_gene: TRBJ2-1; v_gene: TRBV28; d_gene: TRBD2; abundance: few
CDR3nt: TGTGCCATCAGCCTTACTAGCGGGAGTAACGAGCAGTACTTC; CDR3aa: CAISLTSGSNEQYF; j_gene: TRBJ2-7; v_gene: TRBV10-3; d_gene: TRBD2; abundance: few
CDR3nt: TGTGCCAGCAGCGTCGCTAGCGGGAGAAGGGGGACAGATACGCAGTATTTT; CDR3aa: CASSVASGRRGTDTQYF; j_gene: TRBJ2-3; v_gene: TRBV9; d_gene: TRBD2; abundance: few
CDR3nt: TGTGCCACCAGTGACCGGGGTTTGGGCGAGCAGTACTTC; CDR3aa: CATSDRGLGEQYF; j_gene: TRBJ2-7; v_gene: TRBV24-1; d_gene: NA; abundance: many
CDR3nt: TGCAGTGCTAGAGATGTAGCGGTGAACACCGGGGAGCTGTTTTTT; CDR3aa: CSARDVAVNTGELFF; j_gene: TRBJ2-2; v_gene: TRBV20-1; d_gene: NA; abundance: few
CDR3nt: TGTGCCAGCAGCTTGTTTTTCGCCCCTTCCTACGAGCAGTACTTC; CDR3aa: CASSLFFAPSYEQYF; j_gene: TRBJ2-7; v_gene: TRBV5-6; d_gene: NA; abundance: NA
CDR3nt: TGTGCCAGCAGTTTAGCGGGCCGGACAGCCTCAGATACGCAGTATTTT; CDR3aa: CASSLAGRTASDTQYF; j_gene: TRBJ2-3; v_gene: TRBV12-3/TRBV12-4; d_gene: NA; abundance: many
CDR3nt: TGTGCCAGCAGTTACTCGAGCGAGACCCAGTACTTC; CDR3aa: CASSYSSETQYF; j_gene: TRBJ2-5; v_gene: TRBV6-5; d_gene: NA; abundance: many
CDR3nt: TGTGCCAGCAACCGGGACGGCGGGGGAAAACTGTTTTTT; CDR3aa: CASNRDGGGKLFF; j_gene: TRBJ1-4; v_gene: TRBV6-1; d_gene: NA; abundance: many
CDR3nt: TGCAGTGCTAGAGTAGGGGACAGGGCTAACTATGGCTACACCTTC; CDR3aa: CSARVGDRANYGYTF; j_gene: TRBJ1-2; v_gene: TRBV20-1; d_gene: TRBD1; abundance: NA
CDR3nt: TGTGCCACCAGCAGAGATTTTCGGGGACAGGGTCAAGAGACCCAGTACTTC; CDR3aa: CATSRDFRGQGQETQYF; j_gene: TRBJ2-5; v_gene: TRBV15; d_gene: TRBD1; abundance: many
CDR3nt: TGTGCCAGCAGTTTAAGAGGAGGTTTTAACAATGAGCAGTTCTTC; CDR3aa: CASSLRGGFNNEQFF; j_gene: TRBJ2-1; v_gene: TRBV12-3/TRBV12-4; d_gene: NA; abundance: many
CDR3nt: TGTGCCAGCAGCAAGGCAGGGTCGGAAGGCTACACCTTC; CDR3aa: CASSKAGSEGYTF; j_gene: TRBJ1-2; v_gene: TRBV5-5; d_gene: NA; abundance: NA
CDR3nt: TGTGCCAGCAGCTGGGAGACAGGGGGGAACACCGGGGAGCTGTTTTTT; CDR3aa: CASSWETGGNTGELFF; j_gene: TRBJ2-2; v_gene: TRBV5-5; d_gene: TRBD1; abundance: NA
CDR3nt: TGTGCCAGCCGTTCGACTGACAGGGACGAGCAGTACTTC; CDR3aa: CASRSTDRDEQYF; j_gene: TRBJ2-7; v_gene: TRBV6-2/TRBV6-3; d_gene: TRBD1; abundance: NA
CDR3nt: TGCGCCAGCAGCTCCGGGACAGGGGAAGAGACCCAGTACTTC; CDR3aa: CASSSGTGEETQYF; j_gene: TRBJ2-5; v_gene: TRBV5-1; d_gene: TRBD1; abundance: few